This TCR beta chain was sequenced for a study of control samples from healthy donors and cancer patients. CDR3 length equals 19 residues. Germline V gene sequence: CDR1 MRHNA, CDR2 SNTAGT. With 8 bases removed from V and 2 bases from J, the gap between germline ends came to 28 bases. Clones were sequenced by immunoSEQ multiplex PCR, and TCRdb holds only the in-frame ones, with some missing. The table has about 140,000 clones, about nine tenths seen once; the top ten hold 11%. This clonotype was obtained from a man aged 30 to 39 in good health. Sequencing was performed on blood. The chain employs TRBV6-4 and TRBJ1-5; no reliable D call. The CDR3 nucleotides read TGTGCCAGCCCTTCACCCACAAGGAGGGCAGGTCTACGCAATCAGCCCCAGCATTTT. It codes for CASPSPTRRAGLRNQPQHF.